A selection of T cell receptor beta chains follows, all from one sample in a study of blood T cell repertoires in COVID-19. Profiled with immunoSEQ multiplex PCR; TCRdb holds only in-frame clones, not every one. The sample consists of some 200,000 clones, 84% of them appearing once. Sequencing was done on a sample of PBMCs or T cells enriched from blood (not recorded which). Every receptor here comes from a man between 35 and 55 years old who had recovered from COVID-19. CDR3s include the opening cysteine and the closing phenylalanine or tryptophan.

TRBV6-5	TRBJ1-2	CASKGFALTNSGYTF
TRBV2	TRBJ1-1	CASSLTGGLRTEAFF
TRBV9	TRBJ1-2	CASSAGVLEGYTF
TRBV5-4	TRBJ2-7	CASSSTYEQYF
TRBV7-8	TRBJ1-6	CASSTTGGDSPLHF
TRBV5-5	TRBJ1-3	CASSPGQGGNTIYF
TRBV11-2	TRBJ2-2	CASSSQPLGQGNTGELFF
TRBV12-3/TRBV12-4	TRBJ1-1	CASRNSGEAFF
TRBV21-1	TRBJ1-5	CASSRGDRRRQPQHF
TRBV5-5	TRBJ2-2	CASSLVYRNTGELFF
TRBV7-2	TRBJ1-5	CASSFRGGGNQPQHF
TRBV12-3/TRBV12-4	TRBJ1-1	CASSLYQGAEAFF
TRBV3-1/TRBV3-2	TRBJ1-1	CASSQAGLTNTEAFF
TRBV18	TRBJ1-4	CASSPAGDRNGKLFF
TRBV5-1	TRBJ2-7	CASSYFFGDRATYEQYF
TRBV2	TRBJ1-5	CASSPHGGGQPQHF
TRBV20-1	TRBJ1-5	CSASLLGGGSNQPQHF
TRBV5-1	TRBJ1-2	CASSPESSGYTF
TRBV29-1	TRBJ1-2	CSVTRTGGGYTF
TRBV7-9	TRBJ1-5	CASSHGTGPNQPQHF
TRBV28	TRBJ2-1	CASTPRSIVYEQFF